Shown below are 8 T cell receptor beta chains from a single sample sequenced in a study of cytomegalovirus exposure and HLA in healthy donors. Libraries were prepared by immunoSEQ multiplex PCR; TCRdb keeps only in-frame clonotypes and omits some of them. The sample records some 180,000 clones, roughly 86% being singletons. The sequenced sample was PBMCs. These receptors were obtained from a man aged 25 to 40 in good health and CMV-seropositive.

This chain connects TRBV5-1 to TRBJ2-5; D is undetermined. Deletions cut 4 bases from V and 0 bases from J, with 10 bases between. The germline V gene encodes CDR1 SGHRS and CDR2 YFSETQ. The CDR3 runs 14 residues. The CDR3 reads CASSRTGNQETQYF. CDR3 DNA sequence: TGCGCCAGCAGCCGGACGGGTAACCAAGAGACCCAGTACTTC.

The chain is built from TRBV30 and TRBJ2-1, with D tentatively TRBD2 (7 bases). Trimming removed 7 bases from V and 9 bases from J, with 28 bases in between. Germline CDR1 is GTSNPN and CDR2 is SVGIG (reference sequence). The CDR3 totals 16 residues. The CDR3 loop reads CASSGGPQPRLGEQFF. The CDR3 region has the DNA TGTGCCTCCTCGGGGGGCCCACAACCCCGTTTAGGTGAGCAGTTCTTC.

DNA for the CDR3: TGTGCCAGCAGTGTGGGGGGCGGCTCCTACAATGAGCAGTTCTTC. This gives the protein CASSVGGGSYNEQFF. The chain couples TRBV2 to TRBJ2-1; TRBD1 or TRBD2 may be the D gene (6 bases each). V was cut by 4 bases and J by 0 bases, with 10 bases left in between. Germline V lookup: CDR1 SNHLY, CDR2 FYNNEI. The CDR3 has 15 amino acids.

This clone was recorded once. The chain uses TRBV6-5 and TRBJ2-3, with D perhaps matching TRBD1 (6 bases). This CDR3 has 15 amino acids. Between the trimmed V and J ends, which lost 6 bases and 0 bases, there was a span of 13 bases. Germline V CDR1 and CDR2: MNHEY, SVGAGI. CDR3 loop: CASSWTEASTDTQYF. CDR3 DNA sequence: TGTGCCAGCAGCTGGACAGAAGCAAGCACAGATACGCAGTATTTT.

This sequence joins TRBV11-3 and TRBJ2-1; D gene ambiguous. The CDR3 is made up of 15 amino acids. Trimming shortened V by 4 bases and J by 1 base, and 11 bases separated the two germline ends. Germline assignment: CDR1 SGHNT and CDR2 YENEEA. CDR3 sequence: CASSSAVTSYNEQFF. The CDR3 DNA is TGTGCCAGCAGCTCTGCAGTGACGTCCTACAATGAGCAGTTCTTC.

This chain links TRBV7-2 with TRBJ2-1; no reliable D call. CDR1 SGHTA and CDR2 FQGNSA come from the germline V gene. The CDR3 length is 15 residues. Trimming left V 5 bases short and J 7 bases short, with 18 bases between. The CDR3: CASSEGPGGRNEQFF. The DNA for the CDR3 is TGTGCCAGCAGCGAAGGGCCAGGCGGAAGGAATGAGCAGTTCTTC.

V gene TRBV7-7 combines with J gene TRBJ2-3, with 10 bases fitting TRBD1. The J segment lost 6 bases and the V segment lost 5 bases, leaving 8 bases of the junction unmatched. Germline CDR1 reads SSHAT; CDR2 reads FNYEAQ (reference sequence). The CDR3 contains 15 residues. The CDR3 DNA reads TGTGCCAGCAGCGCCGGGACAGGGGCGGGGGATACGCAGTATTTT. Protein sequence: CASSAGTGAGDTQYF.

V and J are TRBV7-2 and TRBJ2-5, with D perhaps matching TRBD1 or TRBD2 (5 bases each). Trimming stripped 0 bases from V and 3 bases from J, with 17 bases between. The CDR3 consists of 17 residues. Germline V CDR1 and CDR2: SGHTA, FQGNSA. The CDR3 region is CASSLARAWDDEETQYF. The CDR3 bases are TGTGCCAGCAGCTTAGCGCGAGCTTGGGACGACGAAGAGACCCAGTACTTC.